This T cell receptor beta chain is drawn from a study of T cells in localized non-small cell lung cancer. Study observations and caveats: Adjacent uninvolved lung tissue had the highest T cell clonality, exceeding tumor. Appearance in adjacent lung was seen for a median roughly 50 of the top 100 tumor clones.

The length of the CDR3 is 14 residues. Looked up from germline, CDR1 is KGHSH and CDR2 is LQKENI. Trimming stripped 4 bases from V and 6 bases from J, with 15 bases between. Concerning this clone: The antigen is unknown.

Clones were read by immunoSEQ multiplex PCR, and TCRdb kept only the in-frame ones, dropping some. The sample lists about 75,000 clones; 75% to 85% were seen once. The chain carries TRBV18 and TRBJ1-2, with D possibly matching TRBD1 (6 bases). Material: peripheral blood, obtained before any cancer treatment. This clonotype originated in a female donor aged 60 or older with stage I lung adenocarcinoma. The CDR3 nucleotides read TGTGCCAGCTCACGGTTTCGGGACACAGATGGCTACACCTTC. This sequence encodes CASSRFRDTDGYTF.